This TCR beta chain is from a study of CD8+CD57+ T cells in acquired aplastic anemia. Study in general: Around 3.2 ug was the average amount of DNA from sorted CD4+ and CD8+ cells. General observations from the study: Patients and controls shared about 30 CD8+ CDR3 sequences, which appeared highly expressed in patients and within their immunodominant clones.

About this clonotype: What it binds is not known.

The authors sequenced patients whose flow cytometry had shown CD8+CD57+ cell expansion. TCR beta VDJ and CDR3 profiling used genomic DNA as template. Each CDR3 protein gets one entry after TCRdb re-called the reads with MiXCR. The sample consists of 200,000 to 250,000 distinct CDR3 sequences, more than 45% of them appearing once. Trimming at V came to 9 bases and at J to 3 bases, leaving 7 bases not matched to a gene. Germline CDR1 is LNHNV and CDR2 is YYDKDF (reference sequence). There are 14 residues in the CDR3. The V and J genes are TRBV15 and TRBJ2-2; 7 bases are a match to TRBD2. The source of this sequence is a human donor with aplastic anemia. What was sequenced was sorted CD4+, CD8+, or CD8+CD57+ T cells (not recorded which) from PBMCs. The CDR3 here is CATRSGGYTGELFF. CDR3 nucleotide sequence: TGTGCCACTCGCTCGGGGGGTTACACCGGGGAGCTGTTTTTT. Drawing the rest from reference TRBV15 and TRBJ2-2, the complete variable domain is DAMVIQNPRYQVTQFGKPVTLSCSQTLNHNVMYWYQQKSSQAPKLLFHYYDKDFNNEADTPDNFQSRRPNTSFCFLDIRSPGLGDTAMYLCATRSGGYTGELFFGEGSRLTVL.